The T cell receptor (beta chain) described here comes from a study of blood T cell repertoires in COVID-19. The repertoire was sequenced with immunoSEQ multiplex PCR; TCRdb's copy has only in-frame clones and lacks some. Of fewer than 250,000 clones in the sample, 85% to 90% are singletons; the top ten hold 2% to 2.5%. Germline lookup yields CDR1 SGDLS and CDR2 YYNGEE. V shed 2 bases and J 4 bases; nucleotides not matched to a gene: 9. This CDR3 comprises 16 residues. The sample taken for sequencing was peripheral blood. This receptor was obtained from a woman aged 45-59 years with acute or convalescent COVID-19. The chain has TRBV9 and TRBJ2-1; 7 nucleotides line up with TRBD2. CDR3 nucleotides: TGTGCCAGCAGCGTTCGAGGGGACTATCAATACAATGAGCAGTTCTTC. It specifies CASSVRGDYQYNEQFF.